The clone carrying this T cell receptor (beta chain) was seen a handful of times. Primers included in the PCR were 60 Vbeta and 13 Jbeta primers. Produced via immunoSEQ multiplex PCR; TCRdb's table is partial and in-frame only. The table lists around 33,000 clones, 60% to 80% of them singletons, with roughly 8% in the top ten. The sample belongs to a study of cytomegalovirus exposure and HLA in healthy donors. V lost 7 bases and J 5 bases, leaving 17 bases between the germline ends. The CDR3 contains 14 residues. Germline CDR1 is SGHRS and CDR2 is YFSETQ. Source material: PBMCs. The source is a woman in her twenties or thirties in good health and CMV-seropositive. V and J are TRBV5-1 and TRBJ2-3; tentatively, D is TRBD2 (5 bases). The CDR3 sequence is CASFGGLRRDTQYF. DNA for the CDR3: TGCGCCAGCTTCGGCGGGTTGCGTAGAGATACGCAGTATTTT.